This entry describes one T cell receptor (beta chain). Its antigen is still unknown. A junction end diverges from the germline sequence, so it may reflect a read error. For CDR1 and CDR2, the germline V gene lists SGHRS and YFSETQ. The CDR3 has 13 amino acids, counting the end cysteine and phenylalanine. The sequence is cut down to CDR3 DNA, 39 bases in frame from base 1. A second Seattle source provided samples from volunteer blood donors who had recovered from COVID-19. Each collaborating institution followed its own protocols to collect whole blood in K2EDTA tubes. For TCRbeta analysis, collaborators shipped samples as frozen whole blood, isolated PBMCs, or DNA extracted from either of those sample types. This specimen comes from a study of blood T cell repertoires in COVID-19 (dated by TCRdb to about 2020). About the investigation overall: Samples from collaborators originated in the United States, Italy and Spain and spanned both the acute and convalescent phases of COVID-19. The repertoires were made available in a free public database intended to serve as a resource for research on the immune response to SARS-CoV-2. Sample metadata almost always included a de-identified subject ID, COVID-19 status, age in years and sex. The dataset comprised deeply sampled blood TCRbeta repertoires from subjects exposed to, actively infected with, or recovered from COVID-19. The samples were drawn from the first 160 participants of the ongoing ImmuneRACE study and from 1,254 subjects provided by 6 global collaborators. The prospective study material was composed of cDNA or gDNA derived from T cells, B-cell-depleted T cells, or PBMCs. HLA class I and class II types, where available, came from metadata supplied by the sample provider rather than from assay-based typing.

Summary of the overall study and its limitations: The quantity of clinical and demographic metadata differed by source and by participant and was supplied without curation.

TCRbeta CDR3 regions were amplified from genomic DNA by means of the immunoSEQ Assay, a bias-controlled multiplex PCR. The paper's data handling went like this. Within the assay, amplification of reference gene primers was used to estimate how many nucleated cells each sample contained. Sequence reads were collapsed and filtered to measure the absolute abundance of every unique TCRbeta CDR3 rearrangement. Productive Simpson clonality was computed per sample as the square root of Simpson's diversity index over productive rearrangements. The source is immuneACCESS, and TCRdb retained only in-frame sequences with V and J called. Part of the clones is not carried over; for the studies checked, unresolved V genes explain less than half of this, and the remainder is unexplained. The V and J calls and clone size come from that table; D and trimming were worked out from the DNA. The sample table records 250,000 to 350,000 clones; roughly 90% of these occur just once. 2.2% of the sample belongs to the ten largest clones.

Sequencing was carried out using peripheral blood. The sequence was obtained from a woman aged 45-59 years who had recovered from COVID-19. The rearrangement joined TRBV5-1 to TRBJ1-2; perhaps TRBD1 is the D gene, with 6 bases matching. The sequence in DNA is TGCGCCAGCAGCTTGGCCCCTTCCGGGGGGGCCTCCTTC. This is translated as CASSLAPSGGASF.